This entry describes one T cell receptor beta chain. Its antigen remains unidentified. At survey level, the immunoSEQ assay was run in its v3.0 version. Profiled with immunoSEQ multiplex PCR; TCRdb holds only in-frame clones, not every one. The data show about 33,000 clones, more than 60% seen once. These data belong to a study of long-term antiretroviral therapy in people with HIV. Notes on the study in general: In samples taken after ART, diversity increased but remained below transplant donor control levels.

Germline CDR1 SGDLS, CDR2 YYNGEE. The CDR3 consists of 17 residues. The V segment lost 2 bases and the J segment 6 bases; nucleotides outside the gene matches: 9. V and J are TRBV9 and TRBJ2-2; 11 bases are a match to TRBD2. The input for sequencing was unsorted PBMCs, taken 2 years after starting antiretroviral therapy. This receptor was taken from a woman aged 45-65 years with HIV. CDR3 amino acids: CASSVAIAGGGAGELFF. CDR3 in DNA: TGTGCCAGCAGCGTCGCGATAGCGGGGGGGGGCGCCGGGGAGCTGTTTTTT.